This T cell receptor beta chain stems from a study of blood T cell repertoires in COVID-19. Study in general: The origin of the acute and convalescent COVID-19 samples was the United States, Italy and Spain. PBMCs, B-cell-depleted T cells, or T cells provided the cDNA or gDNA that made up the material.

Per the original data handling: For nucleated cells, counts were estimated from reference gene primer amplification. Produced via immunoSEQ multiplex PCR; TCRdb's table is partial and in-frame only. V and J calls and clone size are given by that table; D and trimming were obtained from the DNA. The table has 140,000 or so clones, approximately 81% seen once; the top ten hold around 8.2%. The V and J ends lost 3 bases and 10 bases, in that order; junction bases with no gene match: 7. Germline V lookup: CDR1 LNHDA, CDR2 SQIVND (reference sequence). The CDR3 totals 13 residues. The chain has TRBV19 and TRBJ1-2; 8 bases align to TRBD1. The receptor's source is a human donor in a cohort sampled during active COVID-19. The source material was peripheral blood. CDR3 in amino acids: CASSMRTGLVYTF. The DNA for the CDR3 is TGTGCCAGTAGTATGAGGACAGGGTTGGTCTACACCTTC.